The 23 T cell receptor beta chains below all came from one sample that was sequenced in a study of blood T cell repertoires in COVID-19 (dated by TCRdb to 2019 to 2021). Library prep was done by the immunoSEQ multiplex PCR assay. Imported from immuneACCESS, the table was reduced by TCRdb to in-frame sequences with V and J called. These copies leave out some clones; in studies compared against another copy, an unresolved V gene accounts for under half, and the cause of the remainder is not known. Across this sample there are about 300,000 clones, with roughly 89% seen only once. About 5.2% of the sample is taken by the ten largest. The material sequenced was PBMCs or T cells enriched from blood (not recorded which). These receptors all stem from a man aged 55 to 70 who had recovered from COVID-19.

The chain employs TRBV2 and TRBJ2-1; a possible D gene is TRBD2 (6 bases). The ends were cut back, 4 bases at V and 9 bases at J, with 7 bases in the middle. This CDR3 region has 11 residues. Germline-derived CDR1 and CDR2 are SNHLY and FYNNEI. The CDR3 DNA reads as TGTGCCAGCAGTGCGGAGGGTGAGCAGTTCTTC. It codes for CASSAEGEQFF.

The chain combines TRBV4-3 with TRBJ1-2, with 7 bases matching TRBD1. After removal of 4 bases from V and 1 base from J, the junction contained 6 bases not matched to a gene. Germline CDR1 and CDR2: LGHNA and YSLEER. This CDR3 region has 15 residues. CDR3 nucleotides: TGCGCCAGCAGCCCAGAGGGGGCGGGTAACTATGGCTACACCTTC. It codes for CASSPEGAGNYGYTF.

V is TRBV15 and J is TRBJ2-7, with D possibly TRBD2 on 5 matching bases. The CDR3 runs to 16 residues. Deletions cut 1 base from V and 4 bases from J, with 17 bases between. Germline CDR1 reads LNHNV; CDR2 reads YYDKDF (reference sequence). The CDR3 is CATSRGIERESYEQYF. The CDR3 bases are TGTGCCACCAGCAGAGGGATAGAGAGGGAGTCTTACGAGCAGTACTTC.

On this clone itself: The junction differs from germline at one of its ends, possibly a read error. The chain links TRBV5-4 to TRBJ1-1, with a weak D call TRBD1 (5 bases). Per the germline V gene, CDR1 is SGHNT and CDR2 is YYREEE (reference sequence). The CDR3 is 14 amino acids. Here the CDR3 DNA reads TGTGCCAGCACCTTGGGGGGATCGGGAGGTGAAGCTTTCTTT. As protein: CASTLGGSGGEAFF.

The V call is TRBV5-1, the J call TRBJ2-5; 9 bases fit TRBD2. CDR1 is SGHRS, CDR2 YFSETQ, per germline. The CDR3 has 16 amino acids. The J segment lost 5 bases and the V segment lost 4 bases, leaving 12 bases of the junction unmatched. For the CDR3, the DNA is TGCGCCAGCAGCCTCGGTGCTAGCGGGGCCGGGGAGACCCAGTACTTC. Amino acids: CASSLGASGAGETQYF.

V gene TRBV28 combines with J gene TRBJ2-1; no clear D gene. The CDR3 is made up of 13 amino acids. The V end lost 3 bases, the J end lost 6 bases, and 9 bases lay between the germline ends. Germline CDR1 and CDR2: MDHEN and SYDVKM. The CDR3 spells CASSFGDPNEQFF. The DNA for the CDR3 is TGTGCCAGCAGTTTCGGTGATCCCAATGAGCAGTTCTTC.

The genes are TRBV19 and TRBJ2-7, with TRBD1 matching 12 bases. From germline, CDR1 is LNHDA and CDR2 SQIVND (reference sequence). The CDR3 runs 14 residues. V lost 5 bases to trimming and J lost 6 bases; unmatched junction nucleotides: 5. This chain's CDR3 is CASSGRDRGREQYF. As DNA, the CDR3 is TGTGCCAGTAGTGGCCGGGACAGGGGGCGCGAGCAGTACTTC. Filled out from reference TRBV19 and TRBJ2-7, the complete variable domain reads DGGITQSPKYLFRKEGQNVTLSCEQNLNHDAMYWYRQDPGQGLRLIYYSQIVNDFQKGDIAEGYSVSREKKESFPLTVTSAQKNPTAFYLCASSGRDRGREQYFGPGTRLTVT.

The V call is TRBV9, the J call TRBJ2-6, with D unresolved. Per the germline V gene, CDR1 is SGDLS and CDR2 is YYNGEE. V lost 3 bases and J lost 4, with 8 bases in between. The CDR3 contains 14 residues. CDR3 sequence reads: CASSGPPGANVLTF. DNA of the CDR3: TGTGCCAGCAGCGGTCCTCCCGGGGCCAACGTCCTGACTTTC.

A few counts support this clone. The junction and the germline gene differ at one end; a read error may be behind it. The chain couples TRBV7-7 to TRBJ2-1, with 11 bases fitting TRBD2. Germline lookup yields CDR1 SSHAT and CDR2 FNYEAQ (reference sequence). CDR3 size: 15 residues. CDR3 loop: CASSPGTSGINEQFF. The DNA for the CDR3 is TGTGCTAGCAGCCCCGGGACTAGCGGTATAAATGAGCAGTTCTTC.

The CDR3 DNA reads TGTGCCAGCAGCTTAGGAGTTCAGGGCGTGGAAGCTAACTATGGCTACACCTTC. As protein: CASSLGVQGVEANYGYTF. This chain joins TRBV7-3 and TRBJ1-2; the D gene is possibly TRBD1 (5 bases). Germline CDR1 is SGHTA and CDR2 is FQGTGA. Trimming took 2 bases from V and 0 from J, leaving 19 bases between them. The CDR3 is 18 amino acids.

CDR3 DNA sequence: TGTGCCAGCAGTCCAGGGACGTCACAGGGGGGTGAGACCCAGTACTTC. Residues: CASSPGTSQGGETQYF. J is TRBJ2-5 and V is TRBV27, with 8 positions matching TRBD1. CDR3 size: 16 residues. Germline loops: CDR1 MNHEY, CDR2 SMNVEV (reference sequence). V shed 5 bases and J 5 bases; nucleotides not matched to a gene: 13.

The rearrangement uses TRBV30 and TRBJ1-2; possible D gene TRBD1, 5 bases. Germline V gives CDR1 GTSNPN, CDR2 SVGIG (reference sequence). CDR3 length: 13 residues. V lost 0 bases and J lost 6, with 11 bases in between. The CDR3 DNA reads TGTGCCTGGAGTGTGGGAGGGGTGAATGGCTACACCTTC. This encodes CAWSVGGVNGYTF.

Only a few counts were recorded for this clone. The chain carries TRBV5-1 and TRBJ1-1; tentatively, D is TRBD1 (5 bases). Germline V gene sequence: CDR1 SGHRS, CDR2 YFSETQ. The CDR3 spans 13 residues. Trimming cost V 5 bases and J 0 bases, with 8 bases left between them. The CDR3 DNA sequence: TGCGCCAGCAGTATGGACATGAACACTGAAGCTTTCTTT. Translating gives CASSMDMNTEAFF. Using reference TRBV5-1 and TRBJ1-1 for the parts outside the CDR3, the full variable domain is KAGVTQTPRYLIKTRGQQVTLSCSPISGHRSVSWYQQTPGQGLQFLFEYFSETQRNKGNFPGRFSGRQFSNSRSEMNVSTLELGDSALYLCASSMDMNTEAFFGQGTRLTVV.

The sample holds one count of this clone. The V gene is TRBV7-2, the J gene TRBJ2-5, with a possible D match to TRBD2 (7 bases). The CDR3 is 15 amino acids. Per germline, CDR1 SGHTA and CDR2 FQGNSA. V was pared by 5 bases and J by 5 bases, with 18 bases between. CDR3 coding DNA: TGTGCCAGCAGCCCCCAGGTGGGGGGGCTGGAGACCCAGTACTTC. Its protein product is CASSPQVGGLETQYF.

This clone came up once. The CDR3, as DNA: TGCAGCGTCCATGACAGGGGGCACTCTGGAAACACCATATATTTT. Its protein is CSVHDRGHSGNTIYF. The J gene is TRBJ1-3, the V gene TRBV29-1; 10 nucleotides align to TRBD1. CDR1 is SQVTM and CDR2 is ANQGSEA in the germline V gene. The CDR3 consists of 15 residues. The V gene end was trimmed by 6 bases and the J gene end by 0 bases; junction bases not matched to a gene: 5.

The table lists this clone with a count of one. The rearrangement uses TRBV24-1 and TRBJ1-5, with D hard to call. This CDR3 is built from 14 residues. Per germline, CDR1 KGHDR and CDR2 SFDVKD. Trimming took 0 bases from V and 4 from J, leaving 6 bases between them. CDR3 DNA: TGTGCCACCAGTGATTTGCGGGAAAATCAGCCCCAGCATTTT. As protein: CATSDLRENQPQHF.

This clone was recorded once. This sequence joins TRBV3-1 (or the pseudogene TRBV3-2) and TRBJ2-7; 14 bases are a match to TRBD2. This CDR3 contains 15 residues. Germline CDR1 and CDR2: LGHDT and YNNKEL (reference sequence). J was trimmed by 9 bases and V by 4 bases; bases with no gene match: 8. CDR3 DNA: TGTGCCAGCAGCCCGGGACTAGCGGGAGTTACGAGGCAGTACTTC. As protein: CASSPGLAGVTRQYF.

This clone came up once. The chain combines TRBV6-6 with TRBJ2-7, with TRBD2 matching 8 bases. The V and J ends lost 0 bases and 3 bases, in that order; junction bases with no gene match: 4. The CDR3 runs 15 residues. The germline V gene has CDR1 MNHNY and CDR2 SVGAGI (reference sequence). The chain's CDR3 is CASSYSTGRVYEQYF. CDR3 sequence (DNA): TGTGCCAGCAGTTACTCGACCGGGAGGGTCTACGAGCAGTACTTC.

The gene calls are TRBV28 and TRBJ2-7, with 12 bases aligning to TRBD2. The CDR3 consists of 15 residues. CDR1 MDHEN and CDR2 SYDVKM come from the germline V gene. V shed 6 bases, J shed 2 bases, and the junction held 5 bases outside the gene matches. The CDR3 nucleotides are TGTGCCAGCAGGACTAGCGGGAGCCCGACCTACGAGCAGTACTTC. Its protein product is CASRTSGSPTYEQYF. The full variable domain, rest sourced from reference TRBV28 and TRBJ2-7, is DVKVTQSSRYLVKRTGEKVFLECVQDMDHENMFWYRQDPGLGLRLIYFSYDVKMKEKGDIPEGYSVSREKKERFSLILESASTNQTSMYLCASRTSGSPTYEQYFGPGTRLTVT.

The chain recombines TRBV9 with TRBJ2-1; TRBD2 agrees at 9 bases. Germline CDR1 is SGDLS and CDR2 is YYNGEE. With V trimmed by 0 bases and J by 5 bases, 15 bases remained unmatched. This CDR3 comprises 19 residues. CDR3 in DNA: TGTGCCAGCAGCGTAGGGATTAGCGGGAGTTATTCACCAAACAATGAGCAGTTCTTC. Amino acids: CASSVGISGSYSPNNEQFF.

The chain couples TRBV7-2 to TRBJ2-1; TRBD2 is a possible D gene (5 bases). The CDR3 length is 16 residues. V shed 0 bases and J shed 4 bases, with 13 bases lying between them. Germline-derived CDR1 and CDR2 are SGHTA and FQGNSA. Written as DNA, the CDR3 is TGTGCCAGCAGCTTAGCGGTGGGAGTACAGTACAATGAGCAGTTCTTC. Its protein product is CASSLAVGVQYNEQFF.

CDR3 sequence (DNA): TGTGCCAGTGGAAGGGAGGGACGAGAGACCCAGTACTTC. Its protein product is CASGREGRETQYF. V is TRBV6-5 and J is TRBJ2-5; 7 bases agree with TRBD2. Germline V gene lookup returns CDR1 MNHEY and CDR2 SVGAGI. This CDR3 is built from 13 residues. J gave up 4 bases and V 9 bases, and 8 bases lay outside the gene matches.

CDR3 in amino acids: CASSSGAYEQYF. The CDR3 region has the DNA TGTGCCAGCAGCTCAGGGGCCTACGAGCAGTACTTC. This rearrangement joins TRBV11-2 to TRBJ2-7; TRBD1 is a possible D gene (6 bases). Germline CDR1 SGHAT, CDR2 FQNNGV. This CDR3 has 12 amino acids. Trimming stripped 4 bases from V and 2 bases from J, with 6 bases between. The entire variable domain, with the rest obtained from reference TRBV11-2 and TRBJ2-7, is as follows: EAGVAQSPRYKIIEKRQSVAFWCNPISGHATLYWYQQILGQGPKLLIQFQNNGVVDDSQLPKDRFSAERLKGVDSTLKIQPAKLEDSAVYLCASSSGAYEQYFGPGTRLTVT.